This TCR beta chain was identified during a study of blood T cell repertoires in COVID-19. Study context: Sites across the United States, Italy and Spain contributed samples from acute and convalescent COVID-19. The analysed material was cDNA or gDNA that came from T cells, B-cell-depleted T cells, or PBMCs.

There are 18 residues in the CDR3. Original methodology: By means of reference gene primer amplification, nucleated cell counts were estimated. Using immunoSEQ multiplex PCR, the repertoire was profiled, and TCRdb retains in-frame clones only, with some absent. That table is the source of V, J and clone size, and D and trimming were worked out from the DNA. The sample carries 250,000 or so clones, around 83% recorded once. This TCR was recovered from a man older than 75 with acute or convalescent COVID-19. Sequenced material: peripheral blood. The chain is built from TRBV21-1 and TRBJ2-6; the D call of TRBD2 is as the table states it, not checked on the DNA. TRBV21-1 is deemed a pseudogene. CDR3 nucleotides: TGTGCCAGCAGCCGGACTAGCGGGAGCCGGGCAGGGGCCAACGTCCTGACTTTC. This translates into CASSRTSGSRAGANVLTF.